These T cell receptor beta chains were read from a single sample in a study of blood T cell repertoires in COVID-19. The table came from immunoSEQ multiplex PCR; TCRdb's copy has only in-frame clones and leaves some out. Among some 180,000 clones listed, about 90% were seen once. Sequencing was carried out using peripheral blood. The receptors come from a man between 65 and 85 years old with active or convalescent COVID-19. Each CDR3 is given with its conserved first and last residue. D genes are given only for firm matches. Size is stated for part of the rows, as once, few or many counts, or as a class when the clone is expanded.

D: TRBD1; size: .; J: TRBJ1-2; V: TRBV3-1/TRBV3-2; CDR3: CASSQDEGAARGYTF; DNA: TGTGCCAGCAGCCAAGATGAGGGGGCCGCTCGGGGCTACACCTTC
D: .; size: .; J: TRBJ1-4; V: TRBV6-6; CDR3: CASGLVDGGIEKLFF; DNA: TGTGCCAGCGGCCTTGTGGACGGGGGTATTGAAAAACTGTTTTTT
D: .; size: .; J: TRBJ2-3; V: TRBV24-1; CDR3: CATSDSLTLSTDTQYF; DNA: TGTGCCACCAGTGATTCACTAACCCTCAGCACAGATACGCAGTATTTT
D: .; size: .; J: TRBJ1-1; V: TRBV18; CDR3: CASSPVPGGVGEAFF; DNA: TGTGCCAGCTCACCAGTGCCGGGGGGCGTTGGTGAAGCTTTCTTT
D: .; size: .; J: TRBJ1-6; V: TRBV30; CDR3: CAYRVGSPLHF; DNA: TGTGCCTACAGGGTTGGTTCACCCCTCCACTTT
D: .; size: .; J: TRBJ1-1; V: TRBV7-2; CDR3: CASSFRRRSRGLNTEAFF; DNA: TGTGCCAGCAGCTTCCGCCGCAGAAGCAGAGGGCTAAACACTGAAGCTTTCTTT
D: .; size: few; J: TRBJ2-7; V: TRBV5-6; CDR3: CASSWARGGNYYEQYF; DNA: TGTGCCAGCAGCTGGGCTAGGGGAGGAAACTACTACGAGCAGTACTTC
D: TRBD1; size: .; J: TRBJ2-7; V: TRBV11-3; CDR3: CASSLNRGSEQYF; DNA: TGTGCCAGCAGCTTAAACAGGGGTTCCGAGCAGTACTTC
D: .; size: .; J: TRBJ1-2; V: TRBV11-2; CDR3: CASSPANYGYTF; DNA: TGTGCCAGCAGCCCCGCTAACTATGGCTACACCTTC
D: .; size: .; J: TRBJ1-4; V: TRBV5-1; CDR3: CASSYGFRDEKLFF; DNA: TGCGCCAGCAGCTACGGGTTTCGGGATGAAAAACTGTTTTTT
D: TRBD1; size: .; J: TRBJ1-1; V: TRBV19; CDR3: CASRAGTGGWNTEAFF; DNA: TGTGCCAGTAGGGCGGGAACAGGGGGCTGGAACACTGAAGCTTTCTTT
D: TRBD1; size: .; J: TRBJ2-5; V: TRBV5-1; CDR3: CASTPGQGYGETQYF; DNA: TGCGCCAGCACCCCGGGACAGGGTTATGGGGAGACCCAGTACTTC
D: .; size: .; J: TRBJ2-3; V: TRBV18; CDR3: CASSPEVDTQYF; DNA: TGTGCCAGCTCACCGGAGGTAGATACGCAGTATTTT
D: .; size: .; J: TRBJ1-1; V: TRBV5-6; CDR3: CASSLDRMNTEAFF; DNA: TGTGCCAGCAGCCTGGACAGAATGAACACTGAAGCTTTCTTT
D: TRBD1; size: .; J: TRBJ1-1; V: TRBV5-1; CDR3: CASSPQGTGGTEAFF; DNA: TGCGCCAGCAGCCCCCAGGGGACAGGGGGGACTGAAGCTTTCTTT
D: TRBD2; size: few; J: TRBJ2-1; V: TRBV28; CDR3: CASSLYRLAFNEQFF; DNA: TGTGCCAGCAGTTTATATCGACTAGCTTTCAATGAGCAGTTCTTC
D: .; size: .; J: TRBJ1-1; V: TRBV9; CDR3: CASRFDSNTEAFF; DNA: TGTGCCAGCAGGTTTGACAGTAACACTGAAGCTTTCTTT
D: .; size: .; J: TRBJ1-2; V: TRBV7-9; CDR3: CASSLAGRTNYGYTF; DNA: TGTGCCAGCAGCTTAGCGGGCAGAACTAACTATGGCTACACCTTC
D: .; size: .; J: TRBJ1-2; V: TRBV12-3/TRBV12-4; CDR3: CASGQYGYTF; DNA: TGTGCCAGCGGGCAGTATGGCTACACCTTC
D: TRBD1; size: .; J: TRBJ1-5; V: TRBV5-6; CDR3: CASSLGQGSNQPQHF; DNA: TGTGCCAGCAGCTTGGGACAGGGTTCGAATCAGCCCCAGCATTTT
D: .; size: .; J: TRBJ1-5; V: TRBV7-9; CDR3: CASSFAKTDYSNQPQHF; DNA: TGTGCCAGCAGCTTCGCCAAGACGGACTATAGCAATCAGCCCCAGCATTTT
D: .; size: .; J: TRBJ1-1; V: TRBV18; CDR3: CASSPMGGRDTEAFF; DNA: TGTGCCAGCTCACCAATGGGGGGAAGGGACACTGAAGCTTTCTTT
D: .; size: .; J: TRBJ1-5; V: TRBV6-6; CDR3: CASSYAGLGGNQPQHF; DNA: TGTGCCAGCAGTTACGCGGGGCTCGGTGGCAATCAGCCCCAGCATTTT
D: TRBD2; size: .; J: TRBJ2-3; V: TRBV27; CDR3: CASSLSVAGAPDTQYF; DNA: TGTGCCAGCAGTTTATCCGTAGCGGGAGCACCAGATACGCAGTATTTT
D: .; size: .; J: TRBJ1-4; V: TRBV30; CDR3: CACKRQRTNEKLFF; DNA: TGTGCCTGCAAACGACAGCGAACTAATGAAAAACTGTTTTTT
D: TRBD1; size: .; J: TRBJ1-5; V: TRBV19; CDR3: CASSMMKGAHQPQHF; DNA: TGTGCCAGTAGTATGATGAAGGGGGCCCATCAGCCCCAGCATTTT
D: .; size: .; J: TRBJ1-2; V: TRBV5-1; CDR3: CASSLEAGAGYGYTF; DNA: TGCGCCAGCAGCTTGGAGGCAGGGGCCGGCTATGGCTACACCTTC
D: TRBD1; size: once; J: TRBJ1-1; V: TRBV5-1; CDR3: CASSLGRQGPTEAFF; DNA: TGCGCCAGCAGCTTGGGGCGACAGGGTCCGACTGAAGCTTTCTTT
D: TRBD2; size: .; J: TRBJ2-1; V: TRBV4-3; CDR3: CASSPRLAAGVTLPGDSQFF; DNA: TGCGCCAGCAGCCCGAGACTAGCGGCAGGAGTCACGCTCCCAGGGGACTCGCAGTTCTTC
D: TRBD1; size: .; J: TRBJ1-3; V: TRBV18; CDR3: CASSPRGQAAISGNTIYF; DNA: TGTGCCAGCTCACCTAGAGGACAGGCAGCAATCTCTGGAAACACCATATATTTT
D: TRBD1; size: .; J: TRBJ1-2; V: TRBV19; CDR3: CASDQRDSRSVNYGYTF; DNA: TGTGCCAGTGACCAACGGGACAGCCGAAGTGTTAACTATGGCTACACCTTC
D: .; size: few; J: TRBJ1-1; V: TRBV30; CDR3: CAWTAMWSEAFF; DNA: TGTGCCTGGACTGCGATGTGGAGTGAAGCTTTCTTT
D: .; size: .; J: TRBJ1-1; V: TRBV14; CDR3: CASSQVPAGPGQAFF; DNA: TGTGCCAGCAGCCAAGTTCCCGCAGGGCCCGGGCAAGCTTTCTTT
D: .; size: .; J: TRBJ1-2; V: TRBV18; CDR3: CASSQGAGYGYTF; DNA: TGTGCCAGCTCACAAGGGGCAGGATATGGCTACACCTTC
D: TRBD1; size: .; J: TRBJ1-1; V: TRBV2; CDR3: CASSRTGTHTEAFF; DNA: TGTGCCAGCAGTCGGACAGGGACCCACACTGAAGCTTTCTTT
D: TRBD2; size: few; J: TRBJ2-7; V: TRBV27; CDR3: CASRTSGSSYEQYF; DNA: TGTGCCAGCAGGACTAGCGGGAGCTCCTACGAGCAGTACTTC
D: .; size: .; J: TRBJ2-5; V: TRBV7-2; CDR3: CASSRRGGDQETQYF; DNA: TGTGCCAGCAGCCGGAGGGGCGGGGACCAAGAGACCCAGTACTTC
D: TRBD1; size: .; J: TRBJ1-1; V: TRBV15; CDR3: CATSRGQMNTEAFF; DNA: TGTGCCACCAGCAGGGGACAGATGAACACTGAAGCTTTCTTT
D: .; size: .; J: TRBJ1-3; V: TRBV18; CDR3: CASSPVDISGNTIYF; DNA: TGTGCCAGCTCACCCGTGGACATCTCTGGAAACACCATATATTTT
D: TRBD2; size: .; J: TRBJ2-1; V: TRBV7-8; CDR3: CASSPGLALEQFF; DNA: TGTGCCAGCAGCCCGGGACTAGCGCTTGAGCAGTTCTTC
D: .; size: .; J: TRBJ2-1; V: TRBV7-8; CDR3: CASSLDRAHSYNEQFF; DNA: TGTGCCAGCAGCTTAGACAGGGCCCACTCCTACAATGAGCAGTTCTTC
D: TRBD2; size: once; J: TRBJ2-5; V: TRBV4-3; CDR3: CASSQDLSLAGGPAETQYF; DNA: TGCGCCAGCAGCCAAGATTTATCACTAGCGGGGGGGCCGGCTGAGACCCAGTACTTC
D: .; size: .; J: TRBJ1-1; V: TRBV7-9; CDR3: CASSLYGNPSAFF; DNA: TGTGCCAGCAGCTTATACGGGAACCCATCAGCTTTCTTT
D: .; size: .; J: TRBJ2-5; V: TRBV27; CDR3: CASSTTPDSGETQYF; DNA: TGTGCCAGCAGTACCACTCCCGACTCTGGGGAGACCCAGTACTTC
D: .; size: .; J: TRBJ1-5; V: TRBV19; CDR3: CASSKGLAGGYSNQPQHF; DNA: TGTGCCAGTAGTAAGGGACTAGCCGGGGGATATAGCAATCAGCCCCAGCATTTT
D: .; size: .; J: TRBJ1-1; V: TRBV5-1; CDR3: CASSPDSEWLNTEAFF; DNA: TGCGCCAGCAGCCCCGATTCGGAGTGGTTGAACACTGAAGCTTTCTTT
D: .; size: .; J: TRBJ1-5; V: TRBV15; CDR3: CATSRASQGKQPQHF; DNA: TGTGCCACCAGCAGAGCCTCTCAGGGGAAGCAGCCCCAGCATTTT
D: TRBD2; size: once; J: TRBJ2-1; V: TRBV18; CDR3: CASSLAGSSYNEQFF; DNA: TGTGCCAGCTCACTAGCGGGGAGCTCCTACAATGAGCAGTTCTTC
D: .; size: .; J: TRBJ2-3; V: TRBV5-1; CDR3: CASSLAPGGTDTQYF; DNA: TGCGCCAGCAGCTTGGCGCCAGGGGGCACAGATACGCAGTATTTT
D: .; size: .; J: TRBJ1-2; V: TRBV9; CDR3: CASSPESTALTVRGYTF; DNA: TGTGCCAGCAGCCCCGAGTCGACAGCGCTCACTGTCCGGGGCTACACCTTC
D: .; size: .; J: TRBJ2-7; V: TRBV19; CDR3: CASSITVSYEQYF; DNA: TGTGCCAGTAGTATAACAGTCTCCTACGAGCAGTACTTC
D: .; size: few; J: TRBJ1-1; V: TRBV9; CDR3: CASSPTGGIGTEAFF; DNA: TGTGCCAGCAGCCCTACGGGGGGAATAGGGACTGAAGCTTTCTTT
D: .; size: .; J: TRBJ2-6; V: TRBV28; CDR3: CASSQSPGANVLTF; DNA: TGTGCCAGCAGTCAATCCCCGGGAGCCAACGTCCTGACTTTC
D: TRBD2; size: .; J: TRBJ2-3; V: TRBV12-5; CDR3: CASGFGLADTQYF; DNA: TGTGCTAGTGGTTTTGGACTAGCAGATACGCAGTATTTT
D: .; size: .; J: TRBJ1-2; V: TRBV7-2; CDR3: CASSLTPLEGYTF; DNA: TGTGCCAGCAGCTTAACCCCCCTAGAGGGCTACACCTTC
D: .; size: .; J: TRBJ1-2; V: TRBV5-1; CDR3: CASSPTGGYGYTF; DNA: TGCGCCAGCAGCCCGACAGGTGGATATGGCTACACCTTC
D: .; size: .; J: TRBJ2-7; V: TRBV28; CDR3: CASSSPSDRNRANPYEQYF; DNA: TGTGCCAGCAGTTCACCCTCCGACCGGAACAGGGCCAATCCCTACGAGCAGTACTTC
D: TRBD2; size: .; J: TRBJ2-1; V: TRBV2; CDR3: CASRPRLAGLYNEQFF; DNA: TGTGCCAGCAGGCCTCGATTAGCGGGACTTTACAATGAGCAGTTCTTC
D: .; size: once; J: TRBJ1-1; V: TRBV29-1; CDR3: CSATPRGNTEAFF; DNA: TGCAGCGCCACCCCCCGGGGGAACACTGAAGCTTTCTTT
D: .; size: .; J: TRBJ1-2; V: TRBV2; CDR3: CASSRQAAPNYGYTF; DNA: TGTGCCAGCAGTCGCCAGGCTGCTCCTAACTATGGCTACACCTTC